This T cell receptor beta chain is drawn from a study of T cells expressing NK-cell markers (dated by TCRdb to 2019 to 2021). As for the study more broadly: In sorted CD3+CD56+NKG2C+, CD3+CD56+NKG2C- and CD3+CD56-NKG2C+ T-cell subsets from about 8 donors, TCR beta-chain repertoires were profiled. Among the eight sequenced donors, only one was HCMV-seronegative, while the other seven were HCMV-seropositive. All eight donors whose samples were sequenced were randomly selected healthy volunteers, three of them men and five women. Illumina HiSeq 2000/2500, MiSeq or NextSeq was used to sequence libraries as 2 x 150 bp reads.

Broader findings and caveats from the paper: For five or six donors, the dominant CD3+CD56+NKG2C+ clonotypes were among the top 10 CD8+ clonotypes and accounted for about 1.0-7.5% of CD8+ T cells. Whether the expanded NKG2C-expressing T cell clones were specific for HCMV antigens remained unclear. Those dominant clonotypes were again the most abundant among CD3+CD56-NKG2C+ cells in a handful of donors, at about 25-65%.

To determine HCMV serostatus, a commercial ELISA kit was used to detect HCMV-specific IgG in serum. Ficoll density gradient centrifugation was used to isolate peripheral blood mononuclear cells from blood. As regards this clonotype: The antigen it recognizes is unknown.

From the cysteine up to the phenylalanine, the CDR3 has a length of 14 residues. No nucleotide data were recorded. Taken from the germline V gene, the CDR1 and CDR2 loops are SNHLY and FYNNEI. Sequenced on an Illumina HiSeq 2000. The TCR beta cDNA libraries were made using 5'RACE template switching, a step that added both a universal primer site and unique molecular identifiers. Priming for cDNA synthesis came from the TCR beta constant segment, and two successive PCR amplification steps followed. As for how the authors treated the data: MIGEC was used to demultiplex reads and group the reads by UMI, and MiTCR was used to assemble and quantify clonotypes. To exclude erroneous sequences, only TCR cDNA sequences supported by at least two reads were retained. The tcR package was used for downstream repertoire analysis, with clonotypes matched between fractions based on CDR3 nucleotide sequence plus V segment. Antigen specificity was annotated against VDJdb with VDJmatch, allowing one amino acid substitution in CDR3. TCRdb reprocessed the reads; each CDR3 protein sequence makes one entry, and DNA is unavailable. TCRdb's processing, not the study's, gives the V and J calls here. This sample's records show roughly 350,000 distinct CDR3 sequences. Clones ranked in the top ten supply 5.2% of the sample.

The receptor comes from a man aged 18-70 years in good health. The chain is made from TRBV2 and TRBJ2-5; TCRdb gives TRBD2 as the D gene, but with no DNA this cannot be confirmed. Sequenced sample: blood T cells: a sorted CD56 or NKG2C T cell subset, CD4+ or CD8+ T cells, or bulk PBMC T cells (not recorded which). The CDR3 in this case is CASRPSASQETQYF. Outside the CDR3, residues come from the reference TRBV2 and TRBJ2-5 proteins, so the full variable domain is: EPEVTQTPSHQVTQMGQEVILRCVPISNHLYFYWYRQILGQKVEFLVSFYNNEISEKSEIFDDQFSVERPDGSNFTLKIRSTKLEDSAMYFCASRPSASQETQYFGPGTRLLVL.